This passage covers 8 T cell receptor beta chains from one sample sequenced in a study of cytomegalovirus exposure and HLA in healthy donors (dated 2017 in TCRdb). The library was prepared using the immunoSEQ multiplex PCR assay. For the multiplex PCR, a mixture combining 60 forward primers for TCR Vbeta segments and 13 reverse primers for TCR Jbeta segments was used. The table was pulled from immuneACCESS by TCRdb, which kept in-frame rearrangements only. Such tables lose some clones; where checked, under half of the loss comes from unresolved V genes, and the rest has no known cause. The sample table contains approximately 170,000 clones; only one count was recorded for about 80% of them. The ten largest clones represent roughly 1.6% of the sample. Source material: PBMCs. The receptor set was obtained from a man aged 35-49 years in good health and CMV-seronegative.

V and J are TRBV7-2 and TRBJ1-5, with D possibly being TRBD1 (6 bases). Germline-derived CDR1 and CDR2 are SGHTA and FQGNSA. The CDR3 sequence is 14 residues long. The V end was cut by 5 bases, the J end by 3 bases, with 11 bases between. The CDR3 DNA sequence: TGTGCCAGCAGCGAAGGACAGAACAATCAGCCCCAGCATTTT. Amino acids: CASSEGQNNQPQHF.

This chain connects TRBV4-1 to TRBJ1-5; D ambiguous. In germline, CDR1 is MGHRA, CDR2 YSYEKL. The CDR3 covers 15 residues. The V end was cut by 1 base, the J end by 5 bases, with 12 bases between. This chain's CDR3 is CASSQGLLDDQPQHF. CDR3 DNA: TGCGCCAGCAGCCAAGGACTTTTAGATGATCAGCCCCAGCATTTT.

The CDR3 nucleotides are TGTGCCAGCAGCTCCCGGGACAGGGGCCCCTACGAGCAGTACGTC. Translation gives CASSSRDRGPYEQYV. The gene calls are TRBV7-6 and TRBJ2-7; 10 bases agree with TRBD1. This CDR3 contains 15 residues. Germline CDR1 and CDR2: SGHVS and FNYEAQ. V shed 4 bases and J 2 bases; nucleotides not matched to a gene: 5.

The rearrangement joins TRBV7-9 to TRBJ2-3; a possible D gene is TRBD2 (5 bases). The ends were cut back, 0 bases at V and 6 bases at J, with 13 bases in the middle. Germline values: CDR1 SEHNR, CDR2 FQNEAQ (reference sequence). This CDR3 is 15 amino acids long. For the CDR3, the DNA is TGTGCCAGCAGCTTAGCGTTAGCGTCGGGGGATACGCAGTATTTT. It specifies CASSLALASGDTQYF. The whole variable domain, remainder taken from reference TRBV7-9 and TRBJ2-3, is DTGVSQNPRHKITKRGQNVTFRCDPISEHNRLYWYRQTLGQGPEFLTYFQNEAQLEKSRLLSDRFSAERPKGSFSTLEIQRTEQGDSAMYLCASSLALASGDTQYFGPGTRLTVL.

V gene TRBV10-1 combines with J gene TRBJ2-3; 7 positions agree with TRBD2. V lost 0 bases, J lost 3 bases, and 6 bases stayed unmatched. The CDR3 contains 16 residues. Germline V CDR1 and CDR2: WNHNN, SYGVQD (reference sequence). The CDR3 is CASSESAGVRTDTQYF. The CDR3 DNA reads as TGCGCCAGCAGTGAGTCGGCGGGAGTTAGGACAGATACGCAGTATTTT.

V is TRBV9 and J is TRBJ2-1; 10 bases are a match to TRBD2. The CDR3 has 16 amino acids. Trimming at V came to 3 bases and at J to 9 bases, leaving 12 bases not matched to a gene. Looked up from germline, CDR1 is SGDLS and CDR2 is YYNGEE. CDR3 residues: CASSEKRTSGRGEQFF. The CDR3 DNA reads TGTGCCAGCAGCGAGAAGCGGACTAGCGGCAGAGGTGAGCAGTTCTTC.

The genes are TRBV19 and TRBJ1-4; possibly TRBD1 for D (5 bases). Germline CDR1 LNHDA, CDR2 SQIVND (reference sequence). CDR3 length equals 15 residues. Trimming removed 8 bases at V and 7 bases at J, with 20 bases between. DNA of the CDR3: TGTGCCAGTCGACCGGCAGGGCGGGGGAGTGAAAAACTGTTTTTT. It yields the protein CASRPAGRGSEKLFF.

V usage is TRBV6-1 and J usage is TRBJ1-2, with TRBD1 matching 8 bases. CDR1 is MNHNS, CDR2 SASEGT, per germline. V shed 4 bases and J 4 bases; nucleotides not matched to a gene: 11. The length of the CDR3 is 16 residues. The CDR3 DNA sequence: TGTGCCAGCAGTGTAGGGACGGGACAGGCGTTCTATGGCTACACCTTC. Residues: CASSVGTGQAFYGYTF.